This T cell receptor beta chain comes out of a study of cytomegalovirus exposure and HLA in healthy donors. Study observations and caveats: A previous analysis found most TCR beta V segments productive roughly 90% or roughly 30% of the time.

PCR involved 60 Vbeta and 13 Jbeta primers. In the study's own analysis: Per a later analysis, the number of unique TCR beta chains was 75 million to 90 million, of which 9 million to 14 million were shared. This table comes from immunoSEQ multiplex PCR, and its TCRdb copy is limited to in-frame clones, with some not included. D and trimming come from the DNA, and the V and J calls and clone size come from that table. Of over 150,000 clones detected, 70% to 80% appear once; the ten largest clones hold about 1.4%. Comment on this clone: Its antigen is not known.

This clonotype was sampled from a girl aged 5-17 years in good health and CMV-seropositive. Sequences were obtained from PBMCs.

CDR3 loop: CASKIAGSGTGNSPLHF. CDR3 nucleotides: TGTGCCAGCAAAATCGCTGGGTCGGGAACTGGGAATTCACCCCTCCACTTT. J is TRBJ1-6 and V is TRBV2, with no clear D. CDR3 length: 17 residues. CDR1 is SNHLY and CDR2 is FYNNEI in the germline V gene. Trimming left V 7 bases short and J 7 bases short, with 23 bases between.